This TCR beta chain was sequenced during a study of T cell responses to AZD1222 COVID-19 vaccine. CDR1 is MGHDK and CDR2 is SYGVNS in the germline V gene. The trim removed 10 bases at V and 0 bases at J, leaving 6 bases unmatched. CDR3 length: 14 residues. Generated by immunoSEQ multiplex PCR, the TCRdb table keeps only in-frame clones and is missing some. The repertoire holds about 180,000 clones, with just over 85% as singletons. The chain uses TRBV25-1 and TRBJ1-2; 9 bases fit TRBD1. Sequencing was performed on peripheral blood, taken on day 0 of AZD1222 vaccination. The receptor was derived from an adult in good health. CDR3 bases: TGTGCCACGACAGGGGGATCCCCTAACTATGGCTACACCTTC. It specifies CATTGGSPNYGYTF.